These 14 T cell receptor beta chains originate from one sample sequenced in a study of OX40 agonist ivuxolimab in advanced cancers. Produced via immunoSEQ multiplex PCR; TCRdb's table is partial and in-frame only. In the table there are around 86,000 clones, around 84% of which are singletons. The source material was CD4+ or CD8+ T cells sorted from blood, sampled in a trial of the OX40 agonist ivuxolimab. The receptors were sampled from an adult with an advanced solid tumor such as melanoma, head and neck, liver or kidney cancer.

CDR3 sequence reads: CASSLFSAFDEKLFF. DNA of the CDR3: TGTGCCAGCAGCTTATTTTCGGCCTTTGATGAAAAACTGTTTTTT. The J gene is TRBJ1-4, the V gene TRBV7-9; D is undetermined. Germline V CDR1 and CDR2: SEHNR, FQNEAQ (reference sequence). The V gene lost 2 bases and the J gene lost 6 bases, with 13 bases spanning the gap. CDR3 length: 15 amino acids.

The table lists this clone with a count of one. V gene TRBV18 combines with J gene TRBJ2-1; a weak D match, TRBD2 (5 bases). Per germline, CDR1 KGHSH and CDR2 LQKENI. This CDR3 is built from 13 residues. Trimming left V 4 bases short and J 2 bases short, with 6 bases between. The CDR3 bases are TGTGCCAGCTCACGGGGAGCCTACAATGAGCAGTTCTTC. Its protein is CASSRGAYNEQFF.

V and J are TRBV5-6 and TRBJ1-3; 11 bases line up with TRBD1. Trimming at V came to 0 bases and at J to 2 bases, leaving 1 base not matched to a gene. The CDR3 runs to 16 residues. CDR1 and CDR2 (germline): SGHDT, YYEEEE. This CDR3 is CASSLAGQGAGNTIYF. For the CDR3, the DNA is TGTGCCAGCAGCTTGGCGGGACAGGGGGCTGGAAACACCATATATTTT.

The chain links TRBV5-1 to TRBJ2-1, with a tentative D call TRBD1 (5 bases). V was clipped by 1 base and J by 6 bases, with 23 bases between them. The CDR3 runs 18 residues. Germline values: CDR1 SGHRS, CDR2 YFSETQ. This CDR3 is CASSLIPFIKKGSNEQFF. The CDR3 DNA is TGCGCCAGCAGCTTGATACCCTTTATAAAGAAGGGGTCCAATGAGCAGTTCTTC.

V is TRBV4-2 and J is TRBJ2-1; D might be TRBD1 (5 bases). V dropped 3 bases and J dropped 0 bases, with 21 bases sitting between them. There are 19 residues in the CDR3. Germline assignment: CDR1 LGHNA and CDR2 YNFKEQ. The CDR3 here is CASSQRALQELSSYNEQFF. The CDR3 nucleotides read TGTGCCAGCAGCCAGAGAGCCTTACAGGAATTAAGCTCCTACAATGAGCAGTTCTTC.

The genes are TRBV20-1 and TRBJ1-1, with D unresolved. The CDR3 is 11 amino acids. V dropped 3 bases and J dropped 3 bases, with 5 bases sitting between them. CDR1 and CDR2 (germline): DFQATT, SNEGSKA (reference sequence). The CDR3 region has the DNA TGCAGTGCTAGGGCGTACACTGAAGCTTTCTTT. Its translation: CSARAYTEAFF.

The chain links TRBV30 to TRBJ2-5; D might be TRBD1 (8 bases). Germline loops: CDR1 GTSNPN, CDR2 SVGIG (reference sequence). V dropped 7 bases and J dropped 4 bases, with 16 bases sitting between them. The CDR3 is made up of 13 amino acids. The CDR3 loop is CASANRGGETQYF. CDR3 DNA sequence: TGTGCCTCCGCGAACAGGGGGGGAGAGACCCAGTACTTC.

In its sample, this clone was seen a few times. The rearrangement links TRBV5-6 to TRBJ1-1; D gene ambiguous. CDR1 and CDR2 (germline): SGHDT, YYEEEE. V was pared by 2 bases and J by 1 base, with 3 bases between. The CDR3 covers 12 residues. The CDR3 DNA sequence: TGTGCCAGCAGCTTAGCGAACACTGAAGCTTTCTTT. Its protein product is CASSLANTEAFF.

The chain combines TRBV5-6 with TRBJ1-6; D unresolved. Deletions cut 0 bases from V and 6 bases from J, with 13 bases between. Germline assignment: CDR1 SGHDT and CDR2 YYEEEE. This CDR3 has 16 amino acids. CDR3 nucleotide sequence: TGTGCCAGCAGCTTGGGGGCCATTACCTTTAATTCACCCCTCCACTTT. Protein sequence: CASSLGAITFNSPLHF.

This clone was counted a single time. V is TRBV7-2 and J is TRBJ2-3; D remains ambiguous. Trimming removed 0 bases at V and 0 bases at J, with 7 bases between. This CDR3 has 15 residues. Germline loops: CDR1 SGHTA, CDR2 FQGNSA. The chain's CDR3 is CASSLAYASTDTQYF. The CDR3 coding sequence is TGTGCCAGCAGCTTAGCGTACGCAAGCACAGATACGCAGTATTTT.

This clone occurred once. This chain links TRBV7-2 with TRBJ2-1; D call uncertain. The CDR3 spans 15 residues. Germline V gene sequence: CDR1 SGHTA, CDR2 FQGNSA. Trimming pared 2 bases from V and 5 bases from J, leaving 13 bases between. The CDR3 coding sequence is TGTGCCAGCAGCTTATTTCTAGGCCGGAACAATGAGCAGTTCTTC. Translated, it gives CASSLFLGRNNEQFF.

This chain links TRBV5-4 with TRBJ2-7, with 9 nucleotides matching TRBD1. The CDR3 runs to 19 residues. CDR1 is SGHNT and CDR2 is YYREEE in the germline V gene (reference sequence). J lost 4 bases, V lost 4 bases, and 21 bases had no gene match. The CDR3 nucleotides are TGTGCCAGCAGCCCAACCCCGGGACAGGGTTCTTACTCCTCTTACGAGCAGTACGTC. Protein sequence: CASSPTPGQGSYSSYEQYV.

The CDR3 DNA sequence: TGTGCCAGCAGCCAAGGACAAAGAGGTGGCTACACCTTC. Its translation: CASSQGQRGGYTF. The chain has TRBV14 and TRBJ1-2, with D unresolved. V gave up 1 base and J gave up 7 bases, with 10 bases separating them. The CDR3 extends over 13 amino acids. CDR1 SGHDN and CDR2 FVKESK come from the germline V gene.

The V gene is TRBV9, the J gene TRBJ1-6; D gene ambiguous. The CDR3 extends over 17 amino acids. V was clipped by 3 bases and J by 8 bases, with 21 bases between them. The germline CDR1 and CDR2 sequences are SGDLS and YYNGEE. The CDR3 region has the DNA TGTGCCAGCAGCGGGGTGGGTTCGGGGAGGCTTCATTCACCCCTCCACTTT. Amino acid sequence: CASSGVGSGRLHSPLHF.